These 21 T cell receptor beta chains were sequenced from one sample in a study of identical twins listed by TCRdb under 2016. The library relied on 5' RACE. Sequencing took place on an Illumina HiSeq 2000. The public sequencing data were trimmed at Q25 with fastp and processed into clonotypes with MiXCR by TCRdb, which kept only in-frame beta chains. Each entry merges the rows of one CDR3 protein and shows their most common DNA and genes. The sample data list around 550,000 distinct CDR3 sequences, and over 12% of these were observed just once. Of the sample, roughly 0.46% falls within the top ten clones. Another study also made use of these data, one on yellow fever vaccine responses in identical twins.

The sample comprised CD4+ T cells sorted from blood. All receptors come from a young woman in good health.

In its sample, this clonotype was seen a few times. The chain uses TRBV20-1 and TRBJ2-1; D uncertain. V shed 8 bases and J shed 1 base, with 15 bases lying between them. The germline V gene encodes CDR1 DFQATT and CDR2 SNEGSKA (reference sequence). The CDR3 runs 14 residues. The CDR3 coding sequence is TGCAGTTCACACCTTATCGGATCCTACAATGAGCAGTTCTTC. Protein sequence: CSSHLIGSYNEQFF.

This clonotype was seen repeatedly, ten times or more. The chain recombines TRBV5-1 with TRBJ1-1; D may be TRBD1 (5 bases). Trimming removed 1 base at V and 4 bases at J, with 17 bases between. This CDR3 has 16 residues. Germline CDR1 is SGHRS and CDR2 is YFSETQ. CDR3 sequence: CASSLRDGRGGTEAFF. DNA of the CDR3: TGCGCCAGCAGCTTGCGGGACGGTCGGGGGGGCACTGAAGCTTTCTTT.

The rearrangement uses TRBV10-3 and TRBJ1-5; tentative D call: TRBD1 (6 bases). The V gene's germline CDR1 is ENHRY and CDR2 SYGVKD. Trimming cost V 3 bases and J 6 bases, with 9 bases left between them. The CDR3 consists of 13 residues. The CDR3 coding sequence is TGTGCCATCAGTGATGGGGGCGTTCAGCCCCAGCATTTT. This encodes CAISDGGVQPQHF.

The chain employs TRBV6-6 and TRBJ1-5, with 7 bases matching TRBD1. J lost 2 bases, V lost 8 bases, and 3 bases had no gene match. The CDR3 extends over 13 amino acids. The germline gives CDR1 MNHNY, CDR2 SVGAGI (reference sequence). This chain's CDR3 is CASGDRRNQPQHF. The CDR3 DNA reads as TGTGCCAGCGGGGACAGACGCAATCAGCCCCAGCATTTT.

This clonotype was found a few times. The chain is built from TRBV5-1 and TRBJ2-3, with a weak D call TRBD2 (5 bases). V was clipped by 4 bases and J by 1 base, with 19 bases between them. The CDR3 extends over 17 amino acids. Per germline, CDR1 SGHRS and CDR2 YFSETQ. CDR3 protein: CASSHTTSGDRTDTQYF. CDR3 coding DNA: TGCGCCAGCAGCCACACCACGAGCGGAGACCGCACAGATACGCAGTATTTT.

This clonotype was observed a few times. CDR3 in amino acids: CASSHGRTNEKLFF. The CDR3 DNA reads TGCGCCAGCAGCCACGGAAGAACTAATGAAAAACTGTTTTTT. This sequence joins TRBV5-1 and TRBJ1-4; D gene uncertain. CDR3 size: 14 residues. Germline CDR1 reads SGHRS; CDR2 reads YFSETQ. With 4 bases removed from V and 1 base from J, the gap between germline ends came to 8 bases. The full variable domain, with the rest looked up from reference TRBV5-1 and TRBJ1-4, is KAGVTQTPRYLIKTRGQQVTLSCSPISGHRSVSWYQQTPGQGLQFLFEYFSETQRNKGNFPGRFSGRQFSNSRSEMNVSTLELGDSALYLCASSHGRTNEKLFFGSGTQLSVL.

The V call is TRBV6-1, the J call TRBJ2-4; D perhaps matches TRBD1 (5 bases). The CDR3 consists of 14 residues. The germline gives CDR1 MNHNS, CDR2 SASEGT. Trimming left V 2 bases short and J 6 bases short, with 11 bases between. CDR3 in amino acids: CASSEWTRGNIQYF. DNA of the CDR3: TGTGCCAGCAGTGAATGGACAAGAGGAAACATTCAGTACTTC.

This clonotype was observed a few times. The CDR3 DNA sequence: TGTGCCAGCAGTTTTCGGCAGGGGGCCCACGAGCAGTACTTC. It codes for CASSFRQGAHEQYF. The chain recombines TRBV28 with TRBJ2-7; 8 positions match TRBD1. Germline assignment: CDR1 MDHEN and CDR2 SYDVKM. The V and J ends lost 3 bases and 5 bases, in that order; junction bases with no gene match: 6. The CDR3 covers 14 residues.

In this sample, this clonotype turned up a few times. For the CDR3, the DNA is TGTGCCAGCAGCTTGGGGGGCATCGGCACCGGGGAGCTGTTTTTT. The encoded protein is CASSLGGIGTGELFF. This rearrangement joins TRBV5-4 to TRBJ2-2; maybe TRBD1 (5 bases). The CDR3 length is 15 residues. Deletions cut 0 bases from V and 4 bases from J, with 10 bases between. CDR1 is SGHNT, CDR2 YYREEE, per germline (reference sequence).

This clonotype has more than one count but fewer than ten. This rearrangement joins TRBV7-7 to TRBJ2-1, with 7 bases matching TRBD2. Germline CDR1 reads SSHAT; CDR2 reads FNYEAQ (reference sequence). V lost 1 base, J lost 3 bases, and 6 bases stayed unmatched. This CDR3 region has 16 residues. This CDR3 is CASSLGTRVGYNEQFF. DNA of the CDR3: TGTGCCAGCAGCTTAGGGACTAGAGTCGGCTACAATGAGCAGTTCTTC.

This clonotype turned up a few times. As DNA, the CDR3 is TGTGCCAGCACCCTCCGGGGGGAGCGGGGGGGCCTTTGTACCTACGAGCAGTACGTC. Its translation is CASTLRGERGGLCTYEQYV. The rearrangement uses TRBV6-1 and TRBJ2-7, with TRBD2 matching 10 bases. This CDR3 has 19 residues. Trimming cost V 7 bases and J 2 bases; bases outside gene matches: 20. From germline, CDR1 is MNHNS and CDR2 SASEGT.

This clonotype was recorded at least ten times. The V and J genes are TRBV13 and TRBJ2-5; TRBD2 aligns across 9 bases. This CDR3 spans 15 amino acids. In germline, CDR1 is PRHDT, CDR2 FYEKMQ (reference sequence). V lost 3 bases, J lost 0 bases, and 2 bases stayed unmatched. CDR3 protein: CASSLTSGNQETQYF. The CDR3 coding sequence is TGTGCCAGCAGCTTGACTAGCGGCAACCAAGAGACCCAGTACTTC.

The rearrangement uses TRBV7-2 and TRBJ2-3; D call uncertain. Germline V gene sequence: CDR1 SGHTA, CDR2 FQGNSA. The CDR3 has 15 amino acids. V was pared by 3 bases and J by 5 bases, with 15 bases between. CDR3 bases: TGTGCCAGCAGCTTCGTTAGCCTAGTCAAAGATACGCAGTATTTT. It specifies CASSFVSLVKDTQYF.

The V call is TRBV5-6, the J call TRBJ1-1; D might be TRBD1 (6 bases). Trimming stripped 4 bases from V and 1 base from J, with 26 bases between. Germline values: CDR1 SGHDT, CDR2 YYEEEE. There are 19 residues in the CDR3. The CDR3 spells CASSPIGGHLNGRNTEAFF. The CDR3 DNA reads as TGTGCCAGCAGCCCCATAGGGGGACACCTTAACGGAAGGAACACTGAAGCTTTCTTT.

This chain links TRBV12-3 or TRBV12-4 with TRBJ1-1; D possibly corresponds to TRBD1 (5 bases). V was clipped by 5 bases and J by 0 bases, with 13 bases between them. The CDR3 covers 15 residues. Written as DNA, the CDR3 is TGTGCCAGCAGTCCACCGGGACCGATGAACACTGAAGCTTTCTTT. It encodes CASSPPGPMNTEAFF.

The rearrangement uses TRBV12-3 or TRBV12-4 and TRBJ1-5; D unclear. V was cut by 6 bases and J by 0 bases, with 9 bases left in between. This CDR3 has 14 amino acids. As DNA, the CDR3 is TGTGCCAGCAGGGTGGATTCTAGCAATCAGCCCCAGCATTTT. Protein product: CASRVDSSNQPQHF.

The chain combines TRBV10-3 with TRBJ2-3, with D maybe TRBD2 (6 bases). The length of the CDR3 is 17 residues. From germline, CDR1 is ENHRY and CDR2 SYGVKD. V was trimmed by 4 bases and J by 0 bases, leaving 17 bases between them. The CDR3 sequence is CAISALATKTSTDTQYF. CDR3 nucleotides: TGTGCCATCAGTGCTCTAGCGACAAAAACTAGCACAGATACGCAGTATTTT.

This chain uses TRBV10-3 with TRBJ2-3; 14 bases map to TRBD2. Germline assignment: CDR1 ENHRY and CDR2 SYGVKD. Trimming cost V 11 bases and J 8 bases; bases outside gene matches: 9. There are 14 residues in the CDR3. The CDR3 region has the DNA TGTGCCGTTGGGACTAGCGGGGGTTGGGGTACGCAGTATTTT. As protein: CAVGTSGGWGTQYF.

Ten or more counts support this clonotype. This sequence joins TRBV5-1 and TRBJ1-2, with D tentatively TRBD1 (5 bases). V lost 0 bases and J lost 5, with 29 bases in between. Germline CDR1 SGHRS, CDR2 YFSETQ. The CDR3 sequence is 20 residues long. Written as DNA, the CDR3 is TGCGCCAGCAGCTTGGCCGAGACTGGGACGACTCTCCAATTAAGTTATGGCTACACCTTC. Amino acids: CASSLAETGTTLQLSYGYTF.

The chain is built from TRBV4-2 and TRBJ2-3, with TRBD1 identical over 12 bases. The CDR3 has 17 residues. Germline V gene sequence: CDR1 LGHNA, CDR2 YNFKEQ. Losses at the gene ends were 4 bases for V and 2 bases for J; bases not matched to a gene: 7. The CDR3 loop is CASSPPGTGGFTDTQYF. Written as DNA, the CDR3 is TGTGCCAGCAGCCCCCCGGGGACAGGGGGCTTCACAGATACGCAGTATTTT.

This clonotype came up many times. The rearrangement uses TRBV5-1 and TRBJ2-1; the D gene is possibly TRBD2 (5 bases). Germline assignment: CDR1 SGHRS and CDR2 YFSETQ. CDR3 size: 14 residues. V lost 7 bases, J lost 3 bases, and 14 bases lay in between. CDR3 sequence: CASGLGDLYNEQFF. CDR3 nucleotides: TGCGCCAGCGGACTTGGTGACCTCTACAATGAGCAGTTCTTC.